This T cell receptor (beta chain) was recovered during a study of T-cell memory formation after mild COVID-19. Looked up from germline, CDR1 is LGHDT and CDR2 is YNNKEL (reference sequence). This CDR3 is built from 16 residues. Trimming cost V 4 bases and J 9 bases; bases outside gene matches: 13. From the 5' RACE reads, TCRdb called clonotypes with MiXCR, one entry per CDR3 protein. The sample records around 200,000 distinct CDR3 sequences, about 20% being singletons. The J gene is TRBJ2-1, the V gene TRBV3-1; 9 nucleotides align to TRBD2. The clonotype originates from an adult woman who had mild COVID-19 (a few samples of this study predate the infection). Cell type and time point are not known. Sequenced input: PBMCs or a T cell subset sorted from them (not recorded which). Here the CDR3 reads CASSPPLAGLGSEQFF. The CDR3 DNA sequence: TGTGCCAGCAGCCCACCCCTAGCGGGGTTGGGAAGTGAGCAGTTCTTC.